The 4 T cell receptor beta chains below were found in one sample sequenced in a study of cytomegalovirus exposure and HLA in healthy donors. The PCR used 60 Vbeta and 13 Jbeta primers. Profiling relied on immunoSEQ multiplex PCR, and the TCRdb table lists in-frame clones only, not all of them. The sample holds over 150,000 clones, around 86% seen once. The sample was PBMCs. These TCRs come from a man in his fifties in good health and CMV-seronegative.

The CDR3 DNA reads as TGTGCCAGCAGCCAGCGCCTAGCGGGGGGGTCCTACAATGAGCAGTTCTTC. Amino acid sequence: CASSQRLAGGSYNEQFF. The chain carries TRBV4-2 and TRBJ2-1; TRBD2 aligns across 12 bases. Per the germline V gene, CDR1 is LGHNA and CDR2 is YNFKEQ. Unmatched junction bases numbered 4, after V lost 3 bases and J lost 1 base. CDR3 size: 17 residues.

The gene calls are TRBV7-2 and TRBJ2-1; no firm D call. The V end was cut by 4 bases, the J end by 0 bases, with 16 bases between. Germline CDR1 and CDR2: SGHTA and FQGNSA. The CDR3 has 17 amino acids. CDR3: CASSYRQSLNSYNEQFF. The CDR3 DNA follows: TGTGCCAGCAGCTACCGACAATCGTTAAACTCCTACAATGAGCAGTTCTTC. Looking up the rest from reference TRBV7-2 and TRBJ2-1 gives the full variable domain: GAGVSQSPSNKVTEKGKDVELRCDPISGHTALYWYRQSLGQGLEFLIYFQGNSAPDKSGLPSDRFSAERTGGSVSTLTIQRTQQEDSAVYLCASSYRQSLNSYNEQFFGPGTRLTVL.

With respect to this clone: Additional DNA sequences in this sample encode the identical CDR3. The chain is built from TRBV19 and TRBJ2-7, with D perhaps matching TRBD2 (5 bases). The V end lost 2 bases, the J end lost 0 bases, and 8 bases lay between the germline ends. Germline CDR1 LNHDA, CDR2 SQIVND (reference sequence). There are 14 residues in the CDR3. CDR3 protein: CASSIRGSSYEQYF. The CDR3 DNA sequence: TGTGCCAGTAGTATACGGGGTAGCTCCTACGAGCAGTACTTC. The full variable domain, its missing parts supplied by reference TRBV19 and TRBJ2-7, is DGGITQSPKYLFRKEGQNVTLSCEQNLNHDAMYWYRQDPGQGLRLIYYSQIVNDFQKGDIAEGYSVSREKKESFPLTVTSAQKNPTAFYLCASSIRGSSYEQYFGPGTRLTVT.

The chain carries TRBV7-3 and TRBJ2-3, with 7 bases fitting TRBD2. Germline lookup yields CDR1 SGHTA and CDR2 FQGTGA. V lost 2 bases to trimming and J lost 2 bases; unmatched junction nucleotides: 4. The CDR3 loop spans 15 amino acids. In nucleotides, the CDR3 is TGTGCCAGCAGCTTAGGTAGCGGGTACACAGATACGCAGTATTTT. It yields the protein CASSLGSGYTDTQYF.